This T cell receptor (beta chain) was sequenced for a study of regulatory T cells in long-lasting Graves disease. Study-wide context: The study counted Graves' disease as persistent given over 5 years of antithyroid drugs and positive TSH receptor antibodies.

The sample's time point: persistent/refractory GD, antithyroid drugs over 5 years with positive TRAb. The TCR library was prepared using RNA isolated from PBMCs. Germline values: CDR1 SGHRS, CDR2 YFSETQ. This CDR3 is built from 15 residues. Trimming at V came to 3 bases and at J to 2 bases, leaving 8 bases not matched to a gene. Arm-PCR of CDR3 regions and iRepertoire HTBI primers were the basis on which TCR beta libraries were built. Each CDR3 protein gets one entry after TCRdb re-called the multiplex PCR reads with MiXCR. The sample records around 400,000 distinct CDR3 sequences, 20% to 25% being singletons.

The origin of this receptor is a female donor with Graves disease. Here the sequenced sample was peripheral blood mononuclear cells (PBMCs), taken when the disease was refractory, from a patient treated with antithyroid drugs. The genes are TRBV5-1 and TRBJ2-7; 7 bases match TRBD1. CDR3 sequence reads: CASSSGQAAAYEQYF. In nucleotides, the CDR3 is TGCGCCAGCAGCTCCGGACAGGCCGCCGCCTACGAGCAGTACTTC.